A single sample gave rise to the 19 T cell receptor beta chains below, sequenced in a study of blood T cell repertoires in COVID-19. The repertoire was sequenced with immunoSEQ multiplex PCR; TCRdb's copy has only in-frame clones and lacks some. The table has some 120,000 clones, around 80% seen once. Sequenced input: peripheral blood. The receptors were sampled from a man in his sixties or seventies with active or convalescent COVID-19.

The chain carries TRBV9 and TRBJ2-1; TRBD2 matches at 9 bases. This CDR3 spans 14 amino acids. CDR1 and CDR2 from the germline V gene are SGDLS and YYNGEE. The ends lost 4 bases at V and 9 bases at J; junction bases unmatched: 8. The CDR3 DNA reads as TGTGCCAGCAGCCCCCGGCGGGAGGGCCGTGAGCAGTTCTTC. It specifies CASSPRREGREQFF.

The chain is built from TRBV29-1 and TRBJ1-2, with 11 bases lining up with TRBD1. CDR1 and CDR2 (germline): SQVTM, ANQGSEA. The V and J ends lost 7 bases and 4 bases, in that order; junction bases with no gene match: 8. This CDR3 has 14 amino acids. In DNA, the CDR3 is TGCAGCGCCCCGGGACAGGGGGAACCCTATGGCTACACCTTC. Translation gives CSAPGQGEPYGYTF.

This clone was seen only a few times. CDR3 sequence: CSVALGVNTEAFF. CDR3 in DNA: TGCAGCGTTGCCTTAGGGGTGAACACTGAAGCTTTCTTT. The chain links TRBV29-1 to TRBJ1-1; maybe TRBD1 (5 bases). The germline V gene has CDR1 SQVTM and CDR2 ANQGSEA. Trimming removed 4 bases at V and 0 bases at J, with 9 bases between. The CDR3 length is 13 residues.

This chain connects TRBV6-5 to TRBJ2-7; D is undetermined. The CDR3 extends over 15 amino acids. Germline CDR1 reads MNHEY; CDR2 reads SVGAGI. The V end lost 6 bases, the J end lost 2 bases, and 17 bases lay between the germline ends. In DNA form, the CDR3 reads TGTGCCAGCAGGCTCCTTCCTCGGCAGGCCTACGAGCAGTACTTC. This encodes CASRLLPRQAYEQYF.

The CDR3 protein is CASSLGRVNSGYEQYF. In DNA form, the CDR3 reads TGTGCCAGCAGCTTAGGAAGGGTTAATAGCGGCTACGAGCAGTACTTC. The chain carries TRBV7-2 and TRBJ2-7; the D gene is possibly TRBD2 (6 bases). The CDR3 is 16 amino acids. From germline, CDR1 is SGHTA and CDR2 FQGNSA. Between the trimmed V and J ends, which lost 1 base and 3 bases, there was a span of 16 bases.

This chain joins TRBV11-2 and TRBJ2-7, with a weak D call TRBD2 (6 bases). Trimming shortened V by 1 base and J by 0 bases, and 7 bases separated the two germline ends. Germline V gene lookup returns CDR1 SGHAT and CDR2 FQNNGV. The CDR3 is made up of 14 amino acids. DNA of the CDR3: TGTGCCAGCAGCTTAGCCGGGGGCTCCTACGAGCAGTACTTC. This encodes CASSLAGGSYEQYF.

This chain connects TRBV7-9 to TRBJ1-4; no clear D gene. Germline-derived CDR1 and CDR2 are SEHNR and FQNEAQ (reference sequence). This CDR3 has 15 amino acids. Trimming removed 5 bases from V and 0 bases from J, with 10 bases in between. The CDR3 protein is CASSVGISTNEKLFF. The CDR3 nucleotides read TGTGCCAGCAGCGTCGGGATATCAACTAATGAAAAACTGTTTTTT.

The V gene is TRBV7-8, the J gene TRBJ2-2; 8 bases are a match to TRBD1. CDR1 and CDR2 from the germline V gene are SGHVS and FQNEAQ. J was trimmed by 4 bases and V by 5 bases; bases with no gene match: 9. This CDR3 spans 16 amino acids. Written as DNA, the CDR3 is TGTGCCAGCAGCACAACAGGGGGATTAGGCACCGGGGAGCTGTTTTTT. This translates into CASSTTGGLGTGELFF.

The gene calls are TRBV29-1 and TRBJ1-1, with a possible D match to TRBD1 (5 bases). The CDR3 length is 14 residues. Trimming left V 5 bases short and J 3 bases short, with 16 bases between. Germline V gene data show CDR1 as SQVTM and CDR2 as ANQGSEA. CDR3 sequence (DNA): TGCAGCGTTCAAATGCAGGGTATGTACACTGAAGCTTTCTTT. Translation gives CSVQMQGMYTEAFF.

The rearrangement uses TRBV5-6 and TRBJ2-5; TRBD2 matches at 14 bases. The germline CDR1 and CDR2 sequences are SGHDT and YYEEEE. The V segment lost 4 bases and the J segment 5 bases; nucleotides outside the gene matches: 10. The CDR3 runs 17 residues. The CDR3 DNA reads as TGTGCCAGCAGCCCCTGGACTAGCGGGGGGCCGGGGGAGACCCAGTACTTC. Translating gives CASSPWTSGGPGETQYF.

On this clone itself: The same CDR3 arises from other DNA sequences in this sample as well. This rearrangement joins TRBV11-1 to TRBJ2-5; 8 bases map to TRBD2. Germline CDR1 reads SGHAT; CDR2 reads FQDESV (reference sequence). Trimming at V came to 5 bases and at J to 4 bases, leaving 12 bases not matched to a gene. This CDR3 comprises 16 residues. The CDR3 nucleotides read TGTGCCAGCAGCGCGGCTGGGAGCGGGAGAGGAGAGACCCAGTACTTC. It is translated as CASSAAGSGRGETQYF.

This clone showed up just a few times. The chain couples TRBV5-8 to TRBJ2-7; D is uncertain. The germline V gene encodes CDR1 SGHTS and CDR2 YDEGEE. Trimming shortened V by 4 bases and J by 6 bases, and 8 bases separated the two germline ends. The CDR3 totals 11 residues. This chain's CDR3 is CASSLESEQYF. In DNA form, the CDR3 reads TGTGCCAGCAGCCTAGAGTCCGAGCAGTACTTC. The variable domain in full, completed from reference TRBV5-8 and TRBJ2-7, reads EAGVTQSPTHLIKTRGQQATLRCSPISGHTSVYWYQQALGLGLQFLLWYDEGEERNRGNFPPRFSGRQFPNYSSELNVNALELEDSALYLCASSLESEQYFGPGTRLTVT.

The rearrangement links TRBV7-2 to TRBJ2-2, with 7 bases lining up with TRBD1. The germline V gene has CDR1 SGHTA and CDR2 FQGNSA. The CDR3 spans 15 residues. The trim removed 4 bases at V and 4 bases at J, leaving 6 bases unmatched. The CDR3 DNA sequence: TGTGCCAGCAGCTCCACAGGGGCGGGCACCGGGGAGCTGTTTTTT. Its protein is CASSSTGAGTGELFF.

The chain recombines TRBV28 with TRBJ2-1; D possibly corresponds to TRBD2 (5 bases). Trimming took 5 bases from V and 5 from J, leaving 7 bases between them. CDR3 length: 12 residues. CDR1 is MDHEN, CDR2 SYDVKM, per germline. CDR3 protein: CASSPGNNEQFF. The CDR3 bases are TGTGCCAGCAGTCCGGGGAACAATGAGCAGTTCTTC.

This clone appeared a single time. This rearrangement joins TRBV12-3 or TRBV12-4 to TRBJ2-1; 8 bases map to TRBD2. This CDR3 region has 13 residues. The V segment lost 3 bases and the J segment 6 bases; nucleotides outside the gene matches: 1. The CDR3: CASSLGTSNEQFF. In DNA form, the CDR3 reads TGTGCCAGCAGTTTGGGGACTAGCAATGAGCAGTTCTTC.

The genes are TRBV19 and TRBJ1-4, with a possible D match to TRBD1 (6 bases). This CDR3 spans 19 amino acids. Deletions cut 8 bases from V and 6 bases from J, with 31 bases between. Germline V gene lookup returns CDR1 LNHDA and CDR2 SQIVND (reference sequence). Here the CDR3 reads CASGTFEGGLQGLDEKLFF. The CDR3 DNA reads TGTGCCAGTGGAACCTTCGAGGGCGGTTTACAGGGTCTCGATGAAAAACTGTTTTTT.

The chain has TRBV4-3 and TRBJ2-5; no clear D gene. CDR1 and CDR2 from the germline V gene are LGHNA and YSLEER. The CDR3 runs 12 residues. Trimming removed 0 bases from V and 14 bases from J, with 13 bases in between. The CDR3 protein is CASSQDGLGGYF. CDR3 coding DNA: TGCGCCAGCAGCCAAGATGGGTTAGGCGGTTACTTC.

The chain recombines TRBV7-2 with TRBJ2-3, with 9 bases matching TRBD2. The CDR3 runs 13 residues. After removal of 9 bases from V and 7 bases from J, the junction contained 8 bases not matched to a gene. Germline assignment: CDR1 SGHTA and CDR2 FQGNSA. CDR3 sequence reads: CASTTSGGNTQYF. CDR3 bases: TGTGCCAGTACGACCAGCGGGGGGAATACGCAGTATTTT.

The V and J genes are TRBV5-4 and TRBJ1-2; 7 bases map to TRBD1. J was trimmed by 0 bases and V by 1 base; bases with no gene match: 9. This CDR3 has 17 residues. Germline V CDR1 and CDR2: SGHNT, YYREEE (reference sequence). The CDR3 DNA follows: TGTGCCAGCAGCTTGTATTACGGGACAGTAGCTAACTATGGCTACACCTTC. Its translation: CASSLYYGTVANYGYTF.